The clone carrying this T cell receptor (beta chain) was counted many times. The antigen remains unidentified. This sample is part of a study of T-cell reconstitution after alpha-beta-depleted transplantation in children. Study-level findings and limits: From surviving recipient T cells and thymic progenitors came the high day-60 TCRbeta diversity observed in some patients. T cells produced anew were the main source of T-cell counts and diversity one year after transplant. Several hundred graft clones that had expanded were reportedly the source of alpha-beta T cells about two months after transplant.

Using unique molecular identifiers, the investigators prepared the TCRbeta library. TCRdb processed the PCR reads anew with MiXCR; each CDR3 protein has one entry. The sample shows more than 400,000 distinct CDR3 sequences, around 10% of them seen only once. This CDR3 has 15 amino acids. The germline V gene encodes CDR1 MDHEN and CDR2 SYDVKM. V shed 6 bases, J shed 9 bases, and the junction held 7 bases outside the gene matches. The sample was PBMCs, mostly from graft donor cells, taken 180 days after TCRalphabeta/CD19-depleted stem cell transplant. The rearrangement links TRBV28 to TRBJ2-4; 14 bases are a match to TRBD2. This receptor was identified in a female patient aged 2-9 years who had a stem cell transplant for aplastic anemia, so the T cells may come from the graft donor. This CDR3 reads CASSPGLAGETIQYF. As DNA, the CDR3 is TGTGCCAGCAGCCCGGGACTAGCGGGAGAAACCATTCAGTACTTC.